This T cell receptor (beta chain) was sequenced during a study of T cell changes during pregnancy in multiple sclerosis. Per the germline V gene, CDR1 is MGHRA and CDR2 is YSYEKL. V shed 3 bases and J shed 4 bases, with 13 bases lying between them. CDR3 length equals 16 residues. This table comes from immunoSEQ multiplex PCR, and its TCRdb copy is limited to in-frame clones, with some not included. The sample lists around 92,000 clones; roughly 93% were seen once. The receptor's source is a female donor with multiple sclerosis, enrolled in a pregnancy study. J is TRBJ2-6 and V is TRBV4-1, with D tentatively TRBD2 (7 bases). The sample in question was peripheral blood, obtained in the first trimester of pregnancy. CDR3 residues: CASSQKGGSGANVLTF. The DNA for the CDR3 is TGCGCCAGCAGCCAGAAGGGGGGGTCCGGGGCCAACGTCCTGACTTTC.